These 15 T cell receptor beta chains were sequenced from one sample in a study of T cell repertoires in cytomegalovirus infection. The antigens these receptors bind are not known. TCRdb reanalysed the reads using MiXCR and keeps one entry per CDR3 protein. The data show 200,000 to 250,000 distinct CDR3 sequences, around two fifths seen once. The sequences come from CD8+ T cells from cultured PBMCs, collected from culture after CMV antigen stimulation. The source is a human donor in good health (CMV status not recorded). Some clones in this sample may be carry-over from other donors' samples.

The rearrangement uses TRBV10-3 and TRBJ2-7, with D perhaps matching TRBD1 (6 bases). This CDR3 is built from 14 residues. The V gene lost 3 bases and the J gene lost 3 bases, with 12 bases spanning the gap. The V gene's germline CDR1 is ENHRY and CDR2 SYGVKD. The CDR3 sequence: CAISDAGQNYEQYF. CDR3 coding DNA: TGTGCCATCAGTGATGCAGGACAGAACTACGAGCAGTACTTC.

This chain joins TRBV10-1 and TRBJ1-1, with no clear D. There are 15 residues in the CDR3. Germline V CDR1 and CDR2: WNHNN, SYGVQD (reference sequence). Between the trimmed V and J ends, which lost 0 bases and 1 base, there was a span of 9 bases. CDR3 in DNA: TGCGCCAGCAGTGAGTCGAGATTTCCGAACACTGAAGCTTTCTTT. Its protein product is CASSESRFPNTEAFF.

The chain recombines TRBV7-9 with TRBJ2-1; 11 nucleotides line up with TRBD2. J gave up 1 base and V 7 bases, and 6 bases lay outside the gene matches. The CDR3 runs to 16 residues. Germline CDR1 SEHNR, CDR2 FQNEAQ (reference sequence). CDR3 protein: CASIAGGGKSYNEQFF. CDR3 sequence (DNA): TGTGCCAGCATAGCGGGAGGGGGTAAATCCTACAATGAGCAGTTCTTC.

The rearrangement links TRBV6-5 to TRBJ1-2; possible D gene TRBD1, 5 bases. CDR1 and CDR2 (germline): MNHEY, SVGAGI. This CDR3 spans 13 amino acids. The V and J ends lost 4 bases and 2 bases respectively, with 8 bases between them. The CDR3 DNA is TGTGCCAGCAGTTTCTCAGGGAACTATGGCTACACCTTC. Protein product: CASSFSGNYGYTF.

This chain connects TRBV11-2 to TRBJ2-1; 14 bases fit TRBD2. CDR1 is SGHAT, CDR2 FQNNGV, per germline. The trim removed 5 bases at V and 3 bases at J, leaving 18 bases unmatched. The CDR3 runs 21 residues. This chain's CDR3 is CASSLPTEPGLAGADYNEQFF. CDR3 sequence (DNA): TGTGCCAGCAGCCTCCCGACAGAGCCGGGACTAGCGGGAGCGGACTACAATGAGCAGTTCTTC.

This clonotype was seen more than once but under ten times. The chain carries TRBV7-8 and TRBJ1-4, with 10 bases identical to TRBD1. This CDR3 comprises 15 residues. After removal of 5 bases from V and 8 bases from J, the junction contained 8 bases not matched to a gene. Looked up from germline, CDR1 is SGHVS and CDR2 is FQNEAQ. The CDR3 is CASSVWDRGNEKLFF. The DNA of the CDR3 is TGTGCCAGCAGCGTATGGGACAGGGGAAACGAAAAACTGTTTTTT. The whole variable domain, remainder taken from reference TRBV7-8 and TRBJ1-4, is GAGVSQSPRYKVAKRGQDVALRCDPISGHVSLFWYQQALGQGPEFLTYFQNEAQLDKSGLPSDRFFAERPEGSVSTLKIQRTQQEDSAVYLCASSVWDRGNEKLFFGSGTQLSVL.

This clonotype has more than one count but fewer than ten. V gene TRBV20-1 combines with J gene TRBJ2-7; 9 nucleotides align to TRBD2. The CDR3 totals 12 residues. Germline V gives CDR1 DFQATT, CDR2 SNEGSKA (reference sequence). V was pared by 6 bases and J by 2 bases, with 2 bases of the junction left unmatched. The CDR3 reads CSAVAGAYEQYF. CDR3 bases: TGCAGTGCAGTAGCGGGAGCCTACGAGCAGTACTTC.

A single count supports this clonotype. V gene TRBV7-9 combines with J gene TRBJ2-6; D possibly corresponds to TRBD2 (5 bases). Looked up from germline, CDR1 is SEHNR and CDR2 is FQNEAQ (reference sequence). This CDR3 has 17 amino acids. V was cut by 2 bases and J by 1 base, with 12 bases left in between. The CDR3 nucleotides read TGTGCCAGCAGCTTACCCCGCGACTATTCTGGGGCCAACGTCCTGACTTTC. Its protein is CASSLPRDYSGANVLTF.

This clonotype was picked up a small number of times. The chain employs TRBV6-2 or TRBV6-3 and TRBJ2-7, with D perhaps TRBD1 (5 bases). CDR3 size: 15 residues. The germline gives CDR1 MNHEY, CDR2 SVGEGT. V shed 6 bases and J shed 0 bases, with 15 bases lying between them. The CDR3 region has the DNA TGTGCCAGCAGGAAAGGGGTCCGGAGCTCCTACGAGCAGTACTTC. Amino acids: CASRKGVRSSYEQYF.

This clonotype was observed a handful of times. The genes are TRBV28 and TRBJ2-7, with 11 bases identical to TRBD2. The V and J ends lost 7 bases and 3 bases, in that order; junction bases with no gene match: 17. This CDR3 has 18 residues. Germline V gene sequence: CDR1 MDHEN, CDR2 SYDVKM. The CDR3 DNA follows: TGTGCCAGCACGGGCGTACTAGCGGGAGTTAGGGGTTTCTACGAGCAGTACTTC. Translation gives CASTGVLAGVRGFYEQYF.

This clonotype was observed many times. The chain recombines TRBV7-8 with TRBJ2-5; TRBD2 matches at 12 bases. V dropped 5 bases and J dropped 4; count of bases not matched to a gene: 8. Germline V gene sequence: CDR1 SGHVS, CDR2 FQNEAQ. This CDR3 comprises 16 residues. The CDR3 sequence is CASSPKPTSGGETQYF. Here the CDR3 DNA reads TGTGCCAGCAGCCCCAAACCGACTAGCGGGGGAGAGACCCAGTACTTC.

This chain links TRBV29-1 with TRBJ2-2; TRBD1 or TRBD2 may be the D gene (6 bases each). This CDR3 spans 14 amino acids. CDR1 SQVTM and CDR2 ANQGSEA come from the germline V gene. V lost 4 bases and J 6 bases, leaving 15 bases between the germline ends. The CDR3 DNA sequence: TGCAGCGTTGCCCGGACCGGGGGCGCCGGGGAGCTGTTTTTT. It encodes CSVARTGGAGELFF.

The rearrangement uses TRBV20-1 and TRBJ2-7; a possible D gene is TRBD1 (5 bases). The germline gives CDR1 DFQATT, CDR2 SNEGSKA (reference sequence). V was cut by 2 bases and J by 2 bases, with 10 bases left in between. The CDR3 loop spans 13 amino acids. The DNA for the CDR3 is TGCAGTGCTAGATCTCCCAGGGCCTACGAGCAGTACTTC. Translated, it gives CSARSPRAYEQYF.

The CDR3 loop reads CASSPSRGANEQYF. CDR3 bases: TGTGCCAGCAGCCCCTCTCGGGGGGCCAACGAGCAGTACTTC. The genes are TRBV9 and TRBJ2-7, with a tentative D call TRBD2 (7 bases). Germline-derived CDR1 and CDR2 are SGDLS and YYNGEE. The CDR3 is 14 amino acids. V was clipped by 4 bases and J by 5 bases, with 16 bases between them.

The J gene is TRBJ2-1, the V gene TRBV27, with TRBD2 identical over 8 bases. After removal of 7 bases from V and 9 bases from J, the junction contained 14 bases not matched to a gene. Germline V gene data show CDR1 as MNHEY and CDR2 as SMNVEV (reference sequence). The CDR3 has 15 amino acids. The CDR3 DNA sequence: TGTGCCAGCACCCTTACGGGAGGGCCGTCGGGTGAGCAGTTCTTC. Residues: CASTLTGGPSGEQFF.